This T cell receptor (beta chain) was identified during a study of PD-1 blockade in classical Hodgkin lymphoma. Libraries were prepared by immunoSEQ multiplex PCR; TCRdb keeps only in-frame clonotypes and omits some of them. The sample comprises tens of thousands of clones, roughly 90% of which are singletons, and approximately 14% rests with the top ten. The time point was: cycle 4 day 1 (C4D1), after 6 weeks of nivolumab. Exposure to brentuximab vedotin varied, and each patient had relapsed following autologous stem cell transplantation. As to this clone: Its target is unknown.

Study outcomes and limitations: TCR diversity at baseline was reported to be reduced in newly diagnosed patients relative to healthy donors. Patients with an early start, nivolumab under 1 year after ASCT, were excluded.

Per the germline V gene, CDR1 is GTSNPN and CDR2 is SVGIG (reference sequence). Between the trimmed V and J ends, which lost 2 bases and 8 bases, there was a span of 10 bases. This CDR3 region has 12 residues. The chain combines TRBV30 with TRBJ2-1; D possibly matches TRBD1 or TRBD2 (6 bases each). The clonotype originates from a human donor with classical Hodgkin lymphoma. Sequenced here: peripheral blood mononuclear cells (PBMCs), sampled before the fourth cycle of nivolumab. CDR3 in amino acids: CAWSWGAYEQFF. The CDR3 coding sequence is TGTGCCTGGAGTTGGGGGGCCTATGAGCAGTTCTTC.